What follows describes a single T cell receptor beta chain. Its antigen remains unidentified. No base quality information exists; no much larger clone differs at one position. This sample stems from a study of early T cells in non-severe SARS-CoV-2 infection (dated by TCRdb to about 2021). Background on the whole study: Because TCR sequencing relied on bulk RNA taken from unsorted whole blood, pairing of alpha and beta chains was not possible.

CDR1 and CDR2 are read off the germline V gene as ENHRY and SYGVKD. At the junction V is shortened by 6 bases and J by 5 bases; bases outside the gene matches: 9. Spanning cysteine to phenylalanine, the CDR3 consists of 14 amino acids. Here the CDR3 DNA is all that survives: 42 bases in frame from base 1. Set within a cohort of healthcare workers in London, UK, this nested case-control study involved weekly PCR testing of nasopharyngeal swabs along with blood sampling. Between 23 and 31 March 2020, the week of the UK lockdown, healthcare workers were enrolled and then followed up weekly for as long as 16 weeks. The library relied on 5' RACE. The sample was run on a NextSeq 500. The TCR library protocol attached unique molecular identifiers to individual cDNA molecules to correct for sequencing error and PCR bias. TCR alpha and beta chains were both sequenced, and the abundances of alpha and beta sequences in each sample were closely correlated with each other. The original methods were these. Decombinator V4 was used to annotate the V gene, J gene and CDR3 of the TCR sequences. Expanded TCRs were defined as changing significantly between any two time points under a Poisson model with p below 0.0001. Abundances of TCRs were expressed as counts per million after normalisation to the total number of TCRs sequenced in each sample. TRAV1-2 paired with TRAJ12, TRAJ20 or TRAJ33 defined MAIT TCRs, while TRAV10 paired with TRAJ18 defined iNKT TCRs. A search of VDJdb, accessed on 1 November 2021, was run for TCRs annotated to CMV, EBV and SARS-CoV-2, with TCRs annotated for multiple antigens excluded. Using fastp trimming at Q25 and MiXCR clonotype assembly, TCRdb reanalyzed the public sequencing data and kept in-frame beta chains. Entries are consolidated by CDR3 protein sequence, retaining the most common genes and DNA. For this entry, the V and J calls and clone size follow TCRdb and not the study's own pipeline. This sample gives some 45,000 distinct CDR3 sequences in total; roughly a tenth of them show up just once. The ten top clones hold 5% to 6.5% of the sample.

The paper as a whole reports these results and caveats: VDJdb matching was skewed toward anti-spike CD8 responses and likely underestimated virus-specific expansions by missing private and CD4 specificities.

The source of this sequence is an adult who was a healthcare worker with PCR-confirmed SARS-CoV-2 infection or an uninfected control (not recorded which). This sequence uses TRBV10-3 and TRBJ2-7; TRBD1 lines up with 8 middle nucleotides. Specimen: whole blood, collected at baseline. In nucleotide form, the sequence is TGTGCCATCAGCAGGACAGGGCCTGAAAACGAGCAGTACTTC. Translated, it reads CAISRTGPENEQYF.